The T cell receptor (beta chain) under discussion was sequenced for a study of identical twins. Study-level points and caveats: There were fewer insertions in abundant cord blood beta clonotypes, but memory repertoires showed no such pattern. Invariant cells of the MAIT and iNKT types might have partly distorted the zero-insertion analyses. Beta out-of-frame sequences showed weaker excess sharing between twins.

With template switching, a universal primer site was added, and the cDNA carried unique molecular identifiers. Each CDR3 protein gets one entry after TCRdb re-called the 5' RACE reads with MiXCR. The profile shows some 1,600,000 distinct CDR3 sequences, about 30% of them singletons. Germline-derived CDR1 and CDR2 are SGHAT and FQNNGV. This CDR3 comprises 13 residues. This clonotype occurred a few times. The antigen is unknown. The receptor's source is a newborn girl in good health. The source material was cord blood. The chain recombines TRBV11-2 with TRBJ2-1; possible D gene TRBD2, 5 bases. Judging by the DNA end, TRBJ2-7 fits better; the J call may be wrong. The CDR3 is CASSLDDYNEQYF. The CDR3 DNA sequence: TGTGCCAGCAGCTTAGACGACTACAATGAGCAGTACTTC.